Detailed here is one TCR beta chain. The source of the sample is a study of blood T cell repertoires in COVID-19. Whole-study context: Samples taken during acute and convalescent COVID-19 were collected in the United States, Italy and Spain.

Recovered status applied to Cohort 3 donors who had two consecutive negative PCRs. It also applied to those with clearance or with symptom resolution. Profiling relied on immunoSEQ multiplex PCR, and the TCRdb table lists in-frame clones only, not all of them. This table holds 360,000 or so clones, around four fifths found once. Specimen: PBMCs or T cells enriched from blood (not recorded which). The TCR originated in a woman between 45 and 60 years old who had recovered from COVID-19.

The CDR3: CASSEYRGYNSPLHF. CDR3 in DNA: TGTGCCAGCAGTGAATACAGGGGCTATAATTCACCCCTCCACTTT. The V call is TRBV25-1, the J call TRBJ1-6; D perhaps matches TRBD1 (6 bases). Germline V CDR1 and CDR2: MGHDK, SYGVNS. Trimming took 0 bases from V and 3 from J, leaving 6 bases between them. The CDR3 loop spans 15 amino acids. The whole variable domain, remainder taken from reference TRBV25-1 and TRBJ1-6, is EADIYQTPRYLVIGTGKKITLECSQTMGHDKMYWYQQDPGMELHLIHYSYGVNSTEKGDLSSESTVSRIRTEHFPLTLESARPSHTSQYLCASSEYRGYNSPLHFGNGTRLTVT.